Presented here are 4 T cell receptor beta chains from one specimen sequenced in a study of blood T cells in healthy people across ages. Primers used in a second PCR of roughly 7 to 11 cycles were a sample-barcoded 5' primer and a J-beta primer mix. MiXCR, applied by TCRdb to the 5' RACE reads, yields one record per CDR3 protein. The table shows about 1,000,000 distinct CDR3 sequences, with over 35% occurring only once. The sample was blood. Source of these receptors: an older woman in good health.

The V and J genes are TRBV9 and TRBJ2-4; possible D gene TRBD2, 7 bases. TRBJ2-7 explains the end of the DNA better; the J call may be wrong. This CDR3 spans 14 amino acids. CDR1 and CDR2 (germline): SGDLS, YYNGEE. CDR3 nucleotide sequence: TGTGCCAGCAACAAAGGGGGGGAAACCTACGAGCAGTACTTC. Translated: CASNKGGETYEQYF.

This clonotype was detected only once. The chain joins TRBV30 to TRBJ2-3; D gene uncertain. Germline V gene sequence: CDR1 GTSNPN, CDR2 SVGIG (reference sequence). Trimming took off 2 bases at V and 0 bases at J, with 6 bases between the two ends. The CDR3 length is 13 residues. The chain's CDR3 is CAWSRESTDTQYF. CDR3 in DNA: TGTGCCTGGAGTAGAGAGAGCACAGATACGCAGTATTTT.

CDR3 coding DNA: TGTGCCAGCAGCCAAGATGACGGGACAGTGGGAACGGAGGAGCAGTACTTC. Residues: CASSQDDGTVGTEEQYF. This chain connects TRBV3-1 to TRBJ2-7; 7 bases fit TRBD1. Unmatched junction bases numbered 15, after V lost 0 bases and J lost 7 bases. Germline V gene lookup returns CDR1 LGHDT and CDR2 YNNKEL (reference sequence). CDR3 size: 17 residues.

This sequence joins TRBV21-1 and TRBJ1-5; the table's D call TRBD1 went unverified against the DNA. TRBV21-1 is reported as a pseudogene. The CDR3 spans 18 residues. CDR3 DNA sequence: TGTGCCAGCACCAATTACCAACGCGGGACACTTGGCAATCAGCCCCAGCATTTT. Residues: CASTNYQRGTLGNQPQHF.